A selection of T cell receptor beta chains follows, all from one sample in a study of T cells expressing NK-cell markers. TCRdb reanalyzed the 5' RACE reads and collapses them to one entry per CDR3 protein, without DNA. The table gives 140,000 or so distinct CDR3 sequences; the top ten clones make up 9% to 15% of it. Sequences were obtained from blood T cells: a sorted CD56 or NKG2C T cell subset, CD4+ or CD8+ T cells, or bulk PBMC T cells (not recorded which). These receptors all stem from a man between 18 and 35 years old in good health. CDR3s include the opening cysteine and the closing phenylalanine or tryptophan.

CASSLFPSGRTSTDTQYF,TRBV27,TRBJ2-3
CASSARVYEQYF,TRBV7-9,TRBJ2-7
CASSETGPTQYF,TRBV11-2,TRBJ2-3
CASSYPSVPSNTGELFF,TRBV6-5,TRBJ2-2
CSDGLAAYNEQFF,TRBV29-1,TRBJ2-1
CAISGQGDEQYF,TRBV10-3,TRBJ2-7
CASTPQVFGETQYF,TRBV5-8,TRBJ2-5
CAGFYSGTENTGELFF,TRBV12-3/TRBV12-4,TRBJ2-2
CASSEGSYQPQHF,TRBV25-1,TRBJ1-5
CATSRDRYGNQPQHF,TRBV15,TRBJ1-5
CASSLSKRESQETQYF,TRBV5-1,TRBJ2-5
CASSDLAGAGEQFF,TRBV10-2,TRBJ2-1
CASSPPRDRFEAFF,TRBV12-3/TRBV12-4,TRBJ1-1
CASRDRDEQFF,TRBV12-3/TRBV12-4,TRBJ2-1
CASSESGTVLGSPLHF,TRBV25-1,TRBJ1-6
CASSLLAGGPIQETQYF,TRBV12-3/TRBV12-4,TRBJ2-5
CATSDLKNTGELFF,TRBV24-1,TRBJ2-2
CASSQDYAGRYNEQFF,TRBV4-1,TRBJ2-1
CSARGGEAAGVSYNEQFF,TRBV20-1,TRBJ2-1
CASTRSAGEVNEQFF,TRBV27,TRBJ2-1
CASSQYTGLAGRSSYNEQFF,TRBV2,TRBJ2-1
CASQGSIDTQYF,TRBV2,TRBJ2-3
CAIPGRELPNNEQFF,TRBV2,TRBJ2-1
CSVEWQGANTEAFF,TRBV29-1,TRBJ1-1
CASSPPGQLYEQYF,TRBV7-2,TRBJ2-7
CASSQDIAGSVTYEQYF,TRBV4-3,TRBJ2-7
CASSLESGPPPDTQYF,TRBV5-1,TRBJ2-3
CASVSGTSDGTQYF,TRBV15,TRBJ2-3
CSVLGGYSYEQYF,TRBV29-1,TRBJ2-7
CATDHGNNEQFF,TRBV7-9,TRBJ2-1
CASSLLIGTPGQPQHF,TRBV12-3/TRBV12-4,TRBJ1-5
CASSLNRDSPYGYTF,TRBV7-6,TRBJ1-2
CASSWTAEGNQPQHF,TRBV6-2/TRBV6-3,TRBJ1-5
CASSFNRINTEAFF,TRBV12-3/TRBV12-4,TRBJ1-1
CASSLRSHGYTF,TRBV7-9,TRBJ1-2
CASSFGTQDQPQHF,TRBV12-3/TRBV12-4,TRBJ1-5
CASSQDWGLAGDDEQFF,TRBV4-1,TRBJ2-1
CASAGPRLANEQFF,TRBV5-6,TRBJ2-1
CASSLKFQEGPTSYEQYF,TRBV11-1,TRBJ2-7
CASGQGNTYGYTF,TRBV6-1,TRBJ1-2
CSARDGTRQGPYEQYF,TRBV20-1,TRBJ2-7
CASSLGTRLDNEQFF,TRBV12-3/TRBV12-4,TRBJ2-1
CSADLPPASGTPDTQYF,TRBV20-1,TRBJ2-3
CASSHDLRPKEQYF,TRBV3-1,TRBJ2-7
CASSLAGGVGNTIYF,TRBV27,TRBJ1-3